This paragraph reports one T cell receptor beta chain. The antigen this receptor binds is unknown. Base quality data are lacking; no much larger clone is found one base away. As encoded in the germline V gene (reference sequence), CDR1 is LNHDA while CDR2 is SQIVND. V is clipped by 5 bases and J by 1 base, and the sequence between their germline boundaries is 17 bases long. The CDR3, cysteine through phenylalanine, is 16 amino acids long. Solely the CDR3 DNA is kept, with 48 bases framed from the first base. Patients with a history of autoimmune disease or receiving systemic immunosuppression were excluded from the trial. Peripheral blood for TCR sequencing was collected from all dose cohorts at baseline, on cycle 4 day 1, and on cycle 7 day 1. Samples came from an open-label, multicenter, first-in-human phase I dose-escalation trial of ivuxolimab. Adults with locally advanced or metastatic melanoma, renal cell carcinoma, hepatocellular carcinoma or head and neck squamous cell carcinoma were enrolled in the trial. Before TCR sequencing, CD4+ T cells and CD8+ T cells were sorted from peripheral blood as separate populations.

Genomic DNA was extracted from sorted cells for sequencing of the TCRbeta CDR3 region. TCRbeta CDR3 regions were sequenced using the immunoSEQ Assay. TCRdb retrieved this table from immuneACCESS and kept in-frame rearrangements only. Not all clones are present; in checked studies, unresolved V genes account for under half, and no reason is known for the remainder. Counted in this sample were about 110,000 clones; less than 95% of them appeared once. The ten largest clones take up around 0.61% of the sample. The data were taken from a study of OX40 agonist ivuxolimab in advanced cancers. For context, the study as a whole: Ivuxolimab was a fully human IgG2 agonistic monoclonal antibody targeting the costimulatory receptor OX40 (CD134). Intravenous ivuxolimab was administered to patients every 2 weeks at six dose levels: 0.01, 0.1, 0.3, 1.5, 3 and 10 mg/kg. Among the 52 dose-escalation patients, 19 had hepatocellular carcinoma, 15 melanoma, 9 renal cell carcinoma and 9 head and neck cancer. A male proportion of roughly 80% and a mean age of roughly 55 years, ranging from about 23 to 79, were recorded for the dose-escalation cohort. Patients were allowed to have had prior anti-PD-1, anti-PD-L1 or anti-CTLA-4 therapy, and 40% of the dose-escalation patients had previously received checkpoint inhibitors. Three dose-escalation patients achieved partial responses, one with hepatocellular carcinoma and two with cutaneous melanoma. The point of sequencing TCRbeta in the periphery was to test whether ivuxolimab changed TCR sequence diversity and drove clonal T-cell expansion. The paper describes the monotherapy dose-escalation part (N = 52 patients) of the phase I trial of ivuxolimab. What the authors observed across the whole study: On average, CD8+ T cells showed more expanded clones than CD4+ T cells after ivuxolimab. Antigen specificity was not determined for the clonally expanded peripheral T cells. Partial responders in the 0.1-3.0 mg/kg groups had among the lowest normalized peripheral clonal expansion, especially among CD8+ T cells. At doses of 0.1 to 3.0 mg/kg, clonal expansion of both CD4+ and CD8+ T cells in blood was seen between baseline and week 6. Low levels of normalized T-cell clonal expansion were also shown by some nonresponding patients.

This sequence uses TRBV19 and TRBJ1-2; no D gene call is confident. The TCR sequence derives from an adult with an advanced solid tumor such as melanoma, head and neck, liver or kidney cancer. This sample comprised CD4+ or CD8+ T cells sorted from blood, obtained in a trial of the OX40 agonist ivuxolimab. CDR3 loop: CASSFQTRNLNYGYTF. The DNA sequence is as follows: TGTGCCAGTAGTTTTCAGACACGTAATCTTAACTATGGCTACACCTTC.